Below, 8 T cell receptor beta chains from the same sample are listed, as sequenced in a study of T cell responses to AZD1222 COVID-19 vaccine (dated by TCRdb to the early 2020s). The sample's time point label, decoded: baseline before first vaccination. Preparation of the library involved the immunoSEQ multiplex PCR assay. TCRdb took this table from immuneACCESS and kept in-frame rearrangements with V and J called. Such tables lack part of the clones; where checked against another copy, unresolved V genes explain under half of the gap, and the rest is unexplained. For this sample there are around 120,000 clones; roughly 88% appear just once. The ten largest clonotypes hold approximately 10% of the sample. Sequenced here: peripheral blood, sampled on day 0 of AZD1222 vaccination. These receptors were taken from an adult in good health.

J is TRBJ2-1 and V is TRBV12-3 or TRBV12-4, with D tentatively TRBD1 or TRBD2 (5 bases each). V shed 6 bases and J shed 5 bases, with 11 bases lying between them. The CDR3 spans 13 residues. CDR3 nucleotide sequence: TGTGCCAGCAGCGGGACCGGGAACAATGAGCAGTTCTTC. Protein sequence: CASSGTGNNEQFF.

The chain has TRBV11-3 and TRBJ2-2, with 8 bases fitting TRBD1. The V gene end was trimmed by 3 bases and the J gene end by 6 bases; junction bases not matched to a gene: 3. Germline V gives CDR1 SGHNT, CDR2 YENEEA. The CDR3 is made up of 14 amino acids. The CDR3 here is CASSLEQGAGELFF. The CDR3 nucleotides read TGTGCCAGCAGCTTGGAACAGGGGGCCGGGGAGCTGTTTTTT.

J is TRBJ2-3 and V is TRBV14, with no clear D. The CDR3 spans 14 residues. CDR1 is SGHDN, CDR2 FVKESK, per germline. Trimming pared 1 base from V and 6 bases from J, leaving 11 bases between. This chain's CDR3 is CASSQASLVDTQYF. CDR3 nucleotides: TGTGCCAGCAGCCAAGCCTCCTTGGTCGATACGCAGTATTTT.

The rearrangement joins TRBV4-1 to TRBJ2-1, with D possibly called TRBD1 or TRBD2 (5 bases each). The CDR3 is 17 residues long. Per germline, CDR1 MGHRA and CDR2 YSYEKL. Deletions cut 1 base from V and 2 bases from J, with 15 bases between. CDR3 nucleotide sequence: TGCGCCAGCAGCCAAGTTGGGGGTAGATCCCCCTACAATGAGCAGTTCTTC. This sequence encodes CASSQVGGRSPYNEQFF.

The V gene is TRBV5-8, the J gene TRBJ1-5, with a possible D match to TRBD1 (5 bases). CDR3 size: 15 residues. V lost 4 bases, J lost 4 bases, and 15 bases lay in between. The germline CDR1 and CDR2 sequences are SGHTS and YDEGEE. In nucleotides, the CDR3 is TGTGCCAGCAGCCTGGGGCAGGGTCAAAATCAGCCCCAGCATTTT. It specifies CASSLGQGQNQPQHF.

The V and J genes are TRBV7-7 and TRBJ2-1, with a weak D call TRBD2 (5 bases). The germline V gene has CDR1 SSHAT and CDR2 FNYEAQ (reference sequence). The V end lost 2 bases, the J end lost 7 bases, and 9 bases lay between the germline ends. This CDR3 spans 13 amino acids. The CDR3 DNA reads as TGTGCCAGCAGCTTATCGGGAACTAATGAGCAGTTCTTC. Amino acid sequence: CASSLSGTNEQFF.

The chain has TRBV5-1 and TRBJ2-7, with 7 bases that match TRBD1. The junction had 9 bases not matched to a gene; V was cut back by 0 bases and J by 3 bases. This CDR3 is 16 amino acids long. Germline CDR1 SGHRS, CDR2 YFSETQ. The CDR3 bases are TGCGCCAGCAGCTTGGCTGAGACAGGGATGGGCTACGAGCAGTACTTC. Translating gives CASSLAETGMGYEQYF.

This clone has a single count. In DNA form, the CDR3 reads TGTGCCAGCGATACCCCTGGAAACACCATATATTTT. This gives the protein CASDTPGNTIYF. J is TRBJ1-3 and V is TRBV7-9; no clear D. This CDR3 is 12 amino acids long. Looked up from germline, CDR1 is SEHNR and CDR2 is FQNEAQ (reference sequence). Trimming left V 8 bases short and J 2 bases short, with 7 bases between. Combining the CDR3 with reference TRBV7-9 and TRBJ1-3 gives the whole variable domain DTGVSQNPRHKITKRGQNVTFRCDPISEHNRLYWYRQTLGQGPEFLTYFQNEAQLEKSRLLSDRFSAERPKGSFSTLEIQRTEQGDSAMYLCASDTPGNTIYFGEGSWLTVV.